This T cell receptor (beta chain) was sequenced during a study of naive and memory T cell subsets. Study results and caveats: A few larger clonotypes appeared in naive repertoires, especially CD8, possibly memory cells re-expressing CD45RA. In naive cells, over 85% of TCR sequences were seen only once.

In the case of this clonotype: Its antigen is not identified.

Two oligonucleotides, mixed equimolar, formed the beta constant-region primer covering TRBC1 and TRBC2. Ligated cDNA was amplified by four rounds of PCR with nested alpha and beta constant-region primers and SP2. In TCRdb, the UMI-ligation and nested PCR reads were re-called with MiXCR into one record per CDR3 protein. The sample includes around 100,000 distinct CDR3 sequences, roughly 15% of them seen just once. This receptor was identified in a human donor in good health. Material for sequencing was naive CD8+ T cells from blood.

CDR3 sequence: CASSQDFGHTDTQYF. CDR3 nucleotides: TGTGCCAGCAGCCAAGATTTCGGGCACACAGATACGCAGTATTTT. The chain is built from TRBV3-1 and TRBJ2-3; D is unresolved. Trimming removed 0 bases from V and 2 bases from J, with 9 bases in between. This CDR3 has 15 residues. Germline values: CDR1 LGHDT, CDR2 YNNKEL (reference sequence).